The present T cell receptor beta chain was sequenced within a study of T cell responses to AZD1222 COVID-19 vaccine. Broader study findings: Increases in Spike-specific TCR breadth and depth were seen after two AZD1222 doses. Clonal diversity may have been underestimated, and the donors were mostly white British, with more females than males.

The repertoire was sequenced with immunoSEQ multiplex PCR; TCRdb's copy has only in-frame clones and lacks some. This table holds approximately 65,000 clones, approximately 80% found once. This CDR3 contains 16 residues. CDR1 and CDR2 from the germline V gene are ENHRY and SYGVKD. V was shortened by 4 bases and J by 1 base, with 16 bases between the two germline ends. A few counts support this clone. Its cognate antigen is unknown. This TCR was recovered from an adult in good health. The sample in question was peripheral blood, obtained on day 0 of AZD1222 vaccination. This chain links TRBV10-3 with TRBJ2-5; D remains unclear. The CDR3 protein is CAISGYRTELQETQYF. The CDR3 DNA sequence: TGTGCCATCAGTGGCTACAGAACAGAGCTCCAAGAGACCCAGTACTTC.